The rows below give T cell receptor beta chains drawn from one sample of a study of shared clonotypes between healthy human individuals. Clones were read by immunoSEQ multiplex PCR, and TCRdb kept only the in-frame ones, dropping some. The sample includes approximately 500,000 clones, approximately 82% seen only once; the top ten take 9.5% to 15%. The specimen sequenced was PBMCs. All receptors come from a woman between 40 and 50 years old in good health. Some clones in this sample may be carry-over from other donors' samples. The CDR3 runs from the conserved cysteine through the conserved F or W. A D gene is named only where the DNA matches it firmly. Expanded clones get a size class; other rows say once, few or many, or leave the size out.

>TRBV18|14|NA|TRBJ2-1|NA
CASSPSSSYNEQFF
TGTGCCAGCTCACCTAGCAGCTCCTACAATGAGCAGTTCTTC
>TRBV11-2|18|NA|TRBJ2-1|NA
CASSLVPFSHVSYNEQFF
TGTGCCAGCAGCTTAGTTCCATTTTCCCACGTCTCCTACAATGAGCAGTTCTTC
>TRBV18|16|TRBD1|TRBJ2-2|NA
CASSPWTGDGPGELFF
TGTGCCAGCTCACCCTGGACAGGGGACGGCCCCGGGGAGCTGTTTTTT
>TRBV19|16|TRBD1|TRBJ1-4|NA
CASTPGQAPTNEKLFF
TGTGCCAGCACTCCGGGACAGGCCCCAACTAATGAAAAACTGTTTTTT
>TRBV10-1|14|TRBD2|TRBJ2-7|NA
CASRTGTSGYEQYF
TGCGCCAGCAGAACCGGGACTAGCGGCTACGAGCAGTACTTC
>TRBV5-1|15|TRBD2|TRBJ2-2|NA
CASRVGGPSTGELFF
TGCGCCAGCAGGGTGGGAGGGCCGAGCACCGGGGAGCTGTTTTTT
>TRBV7-9|15|TRBD2|TRBJ2-1|NA
CASSPGSGRAYEQFF
TGTGCCAGCAGTCCCGGTAGCGGGAGGGCCTATGAGCAGTTCTTC
>TRBV19|16|TRBD1|TRBJ2-5|NA
CASSIGQGRYQETQYF
TGTGCCAGTAGTATCGGACAGGGCAGGTACCAAGAGACCCAGTACTTC
>TRBV5-4|15|TRBD1|TRBJ2-2|NA
CASSYPGQDTGELFF
TGTGCCAGCAGCTATCCGGGACAGGACACCGGGGAGCTGTTTTTT
>TRBV6-6|13|NA|TRBJ2-7|once
CASSYYSGYEQYF
TGTGCCAGCAGTTACTATTCGGGGTACGAGCAGTACTTC
>TRBV15|13|TRBD1|TRBJ2-7|NA
CATSRGRGREQYF
TGTGCCACCAGCAGGGGCAGGGGGCGCGAGCAGTACTTC
>TRBV2|10|NA|TRBJ2-4|NA
CASSVNIQYF
TGTGCCAGCAGCGTAAACATTCAGTACTTC
>TRBV2|11|NA|TRBJ1-3|NA
CASSETYTIYF
TGTGCCAGCAGTGAGACCTACACCATATATTTT
>TRBV10-3|14|TRBD1|TRBJ2-7|NA
CAISAGQGELEQYF
TGTGCCATCAGCGCCGGACAGGGGGAATTAGAGCAGTACTTC
>TRBV11-3|13|NA|TRBJ2-7|NA
CASSLENTYEQYF
TGTGCCAGCAGCTTAGAGAACACATACGAGCAGTACTTC
>TRBV19|13|NA|TRBJ1-1|many
CATQTGSPTEAFF
TGTGCCACCCAAACAGGGTCCCCCACTGAAGCTTTCTTT
>TRBV6-6|14|TRBD1|TRBJ1-1|NA
CASRPGQGYYEAFF
TGTGCCAGCAGGCCGGGACAGGGATACTATGAAGCTTTCTTT
>TRBV30|16|TRBD2|TRBJ2-5|NA
CAWSVPTSGHQETQYF
TGTGCCTGGAGTGTACCAACTAGCGGCCATCAAGAGACCCAGTACTTC
>TRBV19|14|TRBD2|TRBJ2-7|NA
CASSSSQREGQQYF
TGTGCCAGTAGTAGCTCTCAGCGGGAGGGCCAGCAGTACTTC
>TRBV19|15|TRBD1|TRBJ1-1|NA
CASSIHRGRNTEAFF
TGTGCCAGTAGTATTCACAGGGGCCGGAACACTGAAGCTTTCTTT
>TRBV27|14|TRBD1|TRBJ2-7|NA
CASKTGTGAYEQYF
TGTGCCAGCAAAACCGGGACAGGGGCCTACGAGCAGTACTTC
>TRBV15|15|NA|TRBJ1-1|NA
CATSRSRGWGTEAFF
TGTGCCACCAGCAGATCCCGAGGTTGGGGGACTGAAGCTTTCTTT
>TRBV28|15|TRBD2|TRBJ2-7|NA
CASSLGTSGTDEQYF
TGTGCCAGCAGTTTGGGGACTAGCGGGACTGACGAGCAGTACTTC
>TRBV7-9|13|NA|TRBJ2-1|NA
CASSLVESDEQFF
TGTGCCAGCAGCTTAGTGGAGTCCGATGAGCAGTTCTTC
>TRBV18|15|NA|TRBJ2-2|once
CASSPRRGRTGELFF
TGTGCCAGCTCACCAAGGCGGGGTCGAACCGGGGAGCTGTTTTTT
>TRBV7-2|15|NA|TRBJ2-3|NA
CASILISGSTDTQYF
TGTGCCAGCATTTTAATTAGCGGAAGCACAGATACGCAGTATTTT
>TRBV5-1|16|NA|TRBJ2-1|NA
CASSLATGASYNEQFF
TGCGCCAGCAGCTTGGCGACGGGAGCCTCCTACAATGAGCAGTTCTTC